The source of this TCR beta chain is a study of glioma-infiltrating T cells after dendritic cell vaccination. Time point given: after dendritic cell vaccination, including at tumor progression/relapse. Only patients with spare fresh-frozen tumor and over two years of follow-up were included. Isocitrate dehydrogenase mutation was absent in all glioblastoma patients. Input was around 1.9 ug genomic DNA, or all available if less. The PCR used 60 V beta and 13 J beta primers. The table came from immunoSEQ multiplex PCR; TCRdb's copy has only in-frame clones and leaves some out. The sample comprises 91,000 or so clones, 65% to 85% of which are singletons, and about 5.7% rests with the top ten. Germline V gene data show CDR1 as SGHDT and CDR2 as YYEEEE. This CDR3 region has 13 residues. Trimming shortened V by 0 bases and J by 9 bases, and 13 bases separated the two germline ends.

This chain uses TRBV5-6 with TRBJ2-7; no firm D call. This TCR came from a human donor with glioblastoma. Sequencing was performed on blood, taken after dendritic cell vaccination. The CDR3 region is CASSLGYLRRQYF. The CDR3 bases are TGTGCCAGCAGCTTGGGGTACTTGCGCCGGCAGTACTTC.